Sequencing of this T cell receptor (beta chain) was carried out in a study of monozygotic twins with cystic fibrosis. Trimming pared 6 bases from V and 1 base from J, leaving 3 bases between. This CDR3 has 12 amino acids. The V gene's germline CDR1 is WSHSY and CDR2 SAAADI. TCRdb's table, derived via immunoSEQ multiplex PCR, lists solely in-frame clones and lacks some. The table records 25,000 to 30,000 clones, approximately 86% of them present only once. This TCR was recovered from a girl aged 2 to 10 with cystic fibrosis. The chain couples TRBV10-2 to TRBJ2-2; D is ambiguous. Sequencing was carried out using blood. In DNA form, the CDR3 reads TGCGCCAGCAGGAAGAACACCGGGGAGCTGTTTTTT. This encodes CASRKNTGELFF.